The next 31 T cell receptor beta chains were all read from a single sample in a study of shared clonotypes between healthy human individuals. Here immunoSEQ multiplex PCR was the method, and the copy in TCRdb shows in-frame clones only, minus some. The table shows about 2.3 million clones, with approximately 95% occurring only once. The material sequenced was naive CD4+ T cells from PBMCs. Specified subset: CD45RA+ positively selected. Source of these receptors: a man in his late teens or twenties in good health. Some clones in this sample may be carry-over from other donors' samples.

This clone was observed once. The gene calls are TRBV28 and TRBJ2-5; D might be TRBD2 (6 bases). Per germline, CDR1 MDHEN and CDR2 SYDVKM. CDR3 size: 15 residues. Trimming took off 4 bases at V and 6 bases at J, with 18 bases between the two ends. CDR3 nucleotides: TGTGCCAGCAGTTCCGGGGCGGAGGGCTCCCAGACCCAGTACTTC. It translates to CASSSGAEGSQTQYF. The full variable domain, in which reference TRBV28 and TRBJ2-5 provide the parts outside the CDR3, is DVKVTQSSRYLVKRTGEKVFLECVQDMDHENMFWYRQDPGLGLRLIYFSYDVKMKEKGDIPEGYSVSREKKERFSLILESASTNQTSMYLCASSSGAEGSQTQYFGPGTRLLVL.

This rearrangement joins TRBV19 to TRBJ2-3; no firm D call. The V gene lost 4 bases and the J gene lost 0 bases, with 8 bases spanning the gap. CDR3 size: 14 residues. Germline CDR1 and CDR2: LNHDA and SQIVND (reference sequence). CDR3 nucleotides: TGTGCCAGTAGTACCTCACCTAGCACAGATACGCAGTATTTT. It is translated as CASSTSPSTDTQYF.

The chain combines TRBV7-3 with TRBJ2-1; no clear D gene. The CDR3 has 13 amino acids. Trimming removed 5 bases at V and 2 bases at J, with 7 bases between. From germline, CDR1 is SGHTA and CDR2 FQGTGA. CDR3 in amino acids: CASSRNPYNEQFF. Here the CDR3 DNA reads TGTGCCAGCAGCCGGAACCCCTACAATGAGCAGTTCTTC. The whole variable domain, filled in from reference TRBV7-3 and TRBJ2-1, reads GAGVSQTPSNKVTEKGKYVELRCDPISGHTALYWYRQSLGQGPEFLIYFQGTGAADDSGLPNDRFFAVRPEGSVSTLKIQRTERGDSAVYLCASSRNPYNEQFFGPGTRLTVL.

The chain links TRBV6-5 to TRBJ1-3; 8 nucleotides match TRBD1. Losses at the gene ends were 8 bases for V and 9 bases for J; bases not matched to a gene: 3. CDR1 MNHEY and CDR2 SVGAGI come from the germline V gene. The CDR3 runs 11 residues. The CDR3 reads CASQGAGTIYF. CDR3 in DNA: TGTGCCAGCCAGGGGGCCGGCACCATATATTTT.

The V gene is TRBV7-2, the J gene TRBJ2-7; 14 bases line up with TRBD2. V shed 5 bases and J 6 bases; nucleotides not matched to a gene: 6. Germline-derived CDR1 and CDR2 are SGHTA and FQGNSA. The CDR3 consists of 15 residues. The CDR3 sequence: CASSRGLAGAREQYF. As DNA, the CDR3 is TGTGCCAGCAGCCGGGGACTAGCGGGAGCTCGCGAGCAGTACTTC. Combining the CDR3 with reference TRBV7-2 and TRBJ2-7 gives the whole variable domain GAGVSQSPSNKVTEKGKDVELRCDPISGHTALYWYRQSLGQGLEFLIYFQGNSAPDKSGLPSDRFSAERTGGSVSTLTIQRTQQEDSAVYLCASSRGLAGAREQYFGPGTRLTVT.

The V gene is TRBV7-7, the J gene TRBJ2-1, with no clear D. The CDR3 totals 13 residues. Germline lookup yields CDR1 SSHAT and CDR2 FNYEAQ (reference sequence). Trimming removed 1 base from V and 9 bases from J, with 10 bases in between. The CDR3 coding sequence is TGTGCCAGCAGCTTAGAGGCCCCGGGTGAGCAGTTCTTC. Encoded protein: CASSLEAPGEQFF. Filled out from reference TRBV7-7 and TRBJ2-1, the complete variable domain reads GAGVSQSPRYKVTKRGQDVTLRCDPISSHATLYWYQQALGQGPEFLTYFNYEAQPDKSGLPSDRFSAERPEGSISTLTIQRTEQRDSAMYRCASSLEAPGEQFFGPGTRLTVL.

The chain couples TRBV5-1 to TRBJ2-7; no clear D. This CDR3 spans 13 amino acids. The germline V gene has CDR1 SGHRS and CDR2 YFSETQ. V lost 0 bases to trimming and J lost 6 bases, with 10 bases between them. The CDR3 DNA sequence: TGCGCCAGCAGCTTGGCCCAAGGCGGCGAGCAGTACTTC. Residues: CASSLAQGGEQYF.

The V and J genes are TRBV6-6 and TRBJ1-2; perhaps TRBD1 as D (5 bases). V gave up 4 bases and J gave up 4 bases, with 16 bases separating them. CDR1 is MNHNY and CDR2 is SVGAGI in the germline V gene (reference sequence). The CDR3 covers 15 residues. Here the CDR3 reads CASSSRDASFYGYTF. DNA of the CDR3: TGTGCCAGCAGTTCTAGGGACGCGAGCTTCTATGGCTACACCTTC.

The genes are TRBV5-6 and TRBJ2-7, with 8 nucleotides matching TRBD2. V gave up 3 bases and J gave up 5 bases; unmatched junction bases: 13. This CDR3 is built from 16 residues. The germline V gene encodes CDR1 SGHDT and CDR2 YYEEEE. As DNA, the CDR3 is TGTGCCAGCAGCTCTGTAGCGGGATTTCCCATGAACGAGCAGTACTTC. It codes for CASSSVAGFPMNEQYF.

V is TRBV28 and J is TRBJ1-1, with 8 bases matching TRBD1. V trimming: 8 bases; J trimming: 4 bases; junction bases outside the gene matches: 15. The CDR3 is made up of 16 amino acids. The germline V gene encodes CDR1 MDHEN and CDR2 SYDVKM. CDR3 in DNA: TGTGCCAGCCATCCCGGGACAGGAGTTTCCTTCACTGAAGCTTTCTTT. Translated: CASHPGTGVSFTEAFF.

This clone was detected once. The V gene is TRBV19, the J gene TRBJ2-7; D may be TRBD1 (6 bases). V dropped 3 bases and J dropped 2 bases, with 14 bases sitting between them. Germline V gives CDR1 LNHDA, CDR2 SQIVND (reference sequence). The CDR3 spans 15 residues. Here the CDR3 reads CASSMALAGAYEQYF. The CDR3 nucleotides are TGTGCCAGTAGTATGGCTCTAGCAGGGGCCTACGAGCAGTACTTC. Complete variable domain (other parts from reference TRBV19 and TRBJ2-7): DGGITQSPKYLFRKEGQNVTLSCEQNLNHDAMYWYRQDPGQGLRLIYYSQIVNDFQKGDIAEGYSVSREKKESFPLTVTSAQKNPTAFYLCASSMALAGAYEQYFGPGTRLTVT.

The chain links TRBV6-5 to TRBJ1-5; D call uncertain. The germline gives CDR1 MNHEY, CDR2 SVGAGI. Trimming removed 10 bases from V and 7 bases from J, with 14 bases in between. There are 12 residues in the CDR3. CDR3 bases: TGTGCCATCAGAACCGAGGGACAGCCCCAGCATTTT. It translates to CAIRTEGQPQHF.

A note on this clone: The identical CDR3 is also encoded by other nucleotide sequences in the sample. This chain uses TRBV5-1 with TRBJ2-7; D might be TRBD2 (6 bases). With 4 bases removed from V and 2 bases from J, the gap between germline ends came to 10 bases. The CDR3 spans 13 residues. Germline V CDR1 and CDR2: SGHRS, YFSETQ. In nucleotides, the CDR3 is TGCGCCAGCAGCCGGGACTCTCCCTACGAGCAGTACTTC. Its protein is CASSRDSPYEQYF.

The genes are TRBV18 and TRBJ2-4, with 9 positions matching TRBD1. The CDR3 covers 14 residues. Trimming removed 2 bases from V and 5 bases from J; junction bases left unmatched: 1. In germline, CDR1 is KGHSH, CDR2 LQKENI. The CDR3 spells CASSPGTGQNIQYF. The CDR3 DNA is TGTGCCAGCTCACCAGGGACAGGGCAAAACATTCAGTACTTC.

Of note for this clone: The sample carries other DNA sequences with the same CDR3. The J gene is TRBJ1-2, the V gene TRBV28; unclear D gene. This CDR3 comprises 11 residues. Germline V lookup: CDR1 MDHEN, CDR2 SYDVKM. Trimming removed 4 bases at V and 4 bases at J, with 4 bases between. The CDR3 DNA reads as TGTGCCAGCAGTTGGATCTATGGCTACACCTTC. Encoded protein: CASSWIYGYTF.

As for this clone: Other DNA sequences from this sample encode an identical CDR3 as well. The CDR3 region is CASRGPGQPQHF. The CDR3 nucleotides read TGTGCCAGCAGAGGCCCCGGTCAGCCCCAGCATTTT. The chain employs TRBV28 and TRBJ1-5; D call uncertain. The CDR3 spans 12 residues. The germline V and J ends were trimmed by 6 bases and 6 bases, with 9 bases remaining between them. Germline V gene lookup returns CDR1 MDHEN and CDR2 SYDVKM.

In its sample, this clone was seen once. The V gene is TRBV15, the J gene TRBJ1-3; D remains ambiguous. V lost 8 bases to trimming and J lost 4 bases, with 9 bases between them. In germline, CDR1 is LNHNV, CDR2 YYDKDF (reference sequence). The CDR3 length is 12 residues. CDR3 protein: CATAAAGNTIYF. In DNA, the CDR3 is TGTGCCACCGCAGCCGCCGGAAACACCATATATTTT.

This rearrangement joins TRBV29-1 to TRBJ2-7; D is perhaps TRBD2 (6 bases). CDR3 size: 13 residues. Germline CDR1 is SQVTM and CDR2 is ANQGSEA. Trimming shortened V by 4 bases and J by 5 bases, and 15 bases separated the two germline ends. The CDR3 sequence is CSVGRVLGNEQYF. CDR3 nucleotides: TGCAGCGTTGGGAGGGTCCTGGGGAACGAGCAGTACTTC.

This chain joins TRBV7-2 and TRBJ1-2; D call uncertain. CDR1 is SGHTA and CDR2 is FQGNSA in the germline V gene. Trimming took off 5 bases at V and 3 bases at J, with 13 bases between the two ends. The CDR3 consists of 14 residues. In DNA, the CDR3 is TGTGCCAGCAGCCCTCCCCAGGCCTACTATGGCTACACCTTC. It specifies CASSPPQAYYGYTF.

The gene calls are TRBV28 and TRBJ2-4; 8 nucleotides align to TRBD2. The CDR3 contains 18 residues. V shed 3 bases, J shed 0 bases, and the junction held 10 bases outside the gene matches. Germline assignment: CDR1 MDHEN and CDR2 SYDVKM. CDR3 amino acids: CASSLSRLASLAKNIQYF. In DNA form, the CDR3 reads TGTGCCAGCAGTTTGTCCCGACTAGCGTCTCTAGCCAAAAACATTCAGTACTTC.

This chain connects TRBV6-6 to TRBJ2-5; 10 bases line up with TRBD2. Unmatched junction bases numbered 4, after V lost 7 bases and J lost 5 bases. This CDR3 spans 13 amino acids. CDR1 MNHNY and CDR2 SVGAGI come from the germline V gene (reference sequence). This CDR3 reads CASTIAGGETQYF. The CDR3 nucleotides read TGTGCCAGCACCATAGCGGGAGGCGAGACCCAGTACTTC.

The chain uses TRBV29-1 and TRBJ1-2, with D perhaps matching TRBD1 (5 bases). The CDR3 loop spans 10 amino acids. Germline V gene sequence: CDR1 SQVTM, CDR2 ANQGSEA. V was pared by 8 bases and J by 3 bases, with 7 bases between. DNA for the CDR3: TGCAGCACACAGGACTATGGCTACACCTTC. Protein sequence: CSTQDYGYTF.

This chain connects TRBV7-9 to TRBJ2-3; TRBD1 matches at 7 bases. The ends lost 6 bases at V and 6 bases at J; junction bases unmatched: 12. Germline V gene lookup returns CDR1 SEHNR and CDR2 FQNEAQ (reference sequence). There are 15 residues in the CDR3. The CDR3 is CASRELKGARDTQYF. Written as DNA, the CDR3 is TGTGCCAGCAGGGAACTTAAGGGGGCGAGGGATACGCAGTATTTT.

The chain joins TRBV30 to TRBJ1-5; D is unclear. V was shortened by 3 bases and J by 8 bases, with 11 bases between the two germline ends. This CDR3 is 12 amino acids long. CDR1 GTSNPN and CDR2 SVGIG come from the germline V gene (reference sequence). In DNA form, the CDR3 reads TGTGCCTGGAGCCGAGTCAAAAAGCCCCAGCATTTT. Its protein is CAWSRVKKPQHF.

This sequence joins TRBV27 and TRBJ1-5; D is perhaps TRBD1 (5 bases). Germline V gene sequence: CDR1 MNHEY, CDR2 SMNVEV (reference sequence). V lost 6 bases, J lost 1 base, and 22 bases lay in between. CDR3 length equals 18 residues. The CDR3 nucleotides are TGTGCCAGCAGCCGCCACGGTTCCGGGGACGTAAGCAATCAGCCCCAGCATTTT. As protein: CASSRHGSGDVSNQPQHF.

This chain joins TRBV5-1 and TRBJ2-5, with TRBD1 matching over 9 bases. Germline V gene sequence: CDR1 SGHRS, CDR2 YFSETQ. The CDR3 totals 16 residues. The V gene end was trimmed by 6 bases and the J gene end by 5 bases; junction bases not matched to a gene: 14. The DNA of the CDR3 is TGCGCCAGCACCTCAAATCCGGGACAGGGCGGGGAGACCCAGTACTTC. Amino acids: CASTSNPGQGGETQYF.

The genes are TRBV2 and TRBJ1-5, with 9 bases matching TRBD1. In germline, CDR1 is SNHLY, CDR2 FYNNEI. The CDR3 consists of 15 residues. Unmatched junction bases numbered 9, after V lost 6 bases and J lost 6 bases. CDR3 coding DNA: TGTGCCAGCAGGAAACGGACAGGGGATAGTCAGCCCCAGCATTTT. The encoded protein is CASRKRTGDSQPQHF. Using reference TRBV2 and TRBJ1-5 for the parts outside the CDR3, the full variable domain is EPEVTQTPSHQVTQMGQEVILRCVPISNHLYFYWYRQILGQKVEFLVSFYNNEISEKSEIFDDQFSVERPDGSNFTLKIRSTKLEDSAMYFCASRKRTGDSQPQHFGDGTRLSIL.

The J gene is TRBJ2-7, the V gene TRBV28, with 7 bases that match TRBD1. This CDR3 spans 14 amino acids. Germline CDR1 reads MDHEN; CDR2 reads SYDVKM. J lost 6 bases, V lost 2 bases, and 7 bases had no gene match. In nucleotides, the CDR3 is TGTGCCAGCAGTTTAGGGCAGGGGGTGGTCGAGCAGTACTTC. Its translation is CASSLGQGVVEQYF.

The chain combines TRBV11-2 with TRBJ2-5; 10 positions agree with TRBD2. Germline assignment: CDR1 SGHAT and CDR2 FQNNGV. CDR3 size: 16 residues. Trimming cost V 4 bases and J 2 bases; bases outside gene matches: 7. This CDR3 is CASSWGRTSGQETQYF. The CDR3 DNA follows: TGTGCCAGCAGCTGGGGTCGGACTAGCGGACAAGAGACCCAGTACTTC.

The chain uses TRBV20-1 and TRBJ2-4; no clear D gene. There are 11 residues in the CDR3. Deletions cut 7 bases from V and 0 bases from J, with 4 bases between. From germline, CDR1 is DFQATT and CDR2 SNEGSKA (reference sequence). CDR3 sequence (DNA): TGCAGTGGCCCAGCCAAAAACATTCAGTACTTC. Amino acids: CSGPAKNIQYF.

This chain connects TRBV7-9 to TRBJ2-3; 8 positions match TRBD2. The CDR3 length is 17 residues. The germline V gene has CDR1 SEHNR and CDR2 FQNEAQ (reference sequence). Trimming cost V 2 bases and J 2 bases; bases outside gene matches: 9. CDR3 protein: CASSLPREAGDTDTQYF. In nucleotides, the CDR3 is TGTGCCAGCAGCTTACCACGAGAAGCGGGAGACACAGATACGCAGTATTTT.